The next 4 T cell receptor beta chains were all read from a single sample in a study of CD8+ T cells in alopecia areata. The treatment here: oral pan-JAK inhibitor, 5-10 mg twice daily. cDNA serving as the sequencing template came from extracted, reverse transcribed RNA. Generated by immunoSEQ multiplex PCR, the TCRdb table keeps only in-frame clones and is missing some. The table includes 200,000 or so clones, 58% detected once. Sequencing was performed on CD4+ T cells sorted from blood, taken at week 24, from a patient treated with tofacitinib. These receptors originate from a human donor with alopecia areata.

The chain is built from TRBV5-6 and TRBJ2-1, with D unresolved. Trimming cost V 0 bases and J 3 bases, with 10 bases left between them. The germline V gene has CDR1 SGHDT and CDR2 YYEEEE. This CDR3 comprises 15 residues. CDR3 in DNA: TGTGCCAGCAGCTTGGGACGTTCCATCTACAATGAGCAGTTCTTC. Amino acids: CASSLGRSIYNEQFF.

This clone was observed a few times. The chain carries TRBV7-9 and TRBJ2-3, with D hard to call. Trimming shortened V by 5 bases and J by 2 bases, and 11 bases separated the two germline ends. Per germline, CDR1 SEHNR and CDR2 FQNEAQ (reference sequence). The CDR3 is 14 amino acids. In DNA, the CDR3 is TGTGCCAGCAGCCTCCGAGGTATCACAGATACGCAGTATTTT. Protein sequence: CASSLRGITDTQYF. The full variable domain, its missing parts supplied by reference TRBV7-9 and TRBJ2-3, is DTGVSQNPRHKITKRGQNVTFRCDPISEHNRLYWYRQTLGQGPEFLTYFQNEAQLEKSRLLSDRFSAERPKGSFSTLEIQRTEQGDSAMYLCASSLRGITDTQYFGPGTRLTVL.

This clone was recorded a few times. This chain links TRBV29-1 with TRBJ2-1, with 8 positions matching TRBD1. Germline CDR1 is SQVTM and CDR2 is ANQGSEA. The CDR3 extends over 14 amino acids. V lost 4 bases and J lost 3; bases outside the gene matches: 5. CDR3 nucleotide sequence: TGCAGCGTTGGCCCCGGACAGGGCTACAATGAGCAGTTCTTC. Translating gives CSVGPGQGYNEQFF.

V is TRBV30 and J is TRBJ2-1; TRBD1 aligns across 8 bases. CDR3 length: 14 residues. Losses at the gene ends were 2 bases for V and 8 bases for J; bases not matched to a gene: 8. Germline CDR1 GTSNPN, CDR2 SVGIG (reference sequence). Here the CDR3 DNA reads TGTGCCTGGAGTTTAGGACAGGGATATCATGAGCAGTTCTTC. Translated, it gives CAWSLGQGYHEQFF.